This T cell receptor (beta chain) was obtained from a study of cytomegalovirus exposure and HLA in healthy donors. Trimming stripped 0 bases from V and 0 bases from J, with 12 bases between. Germline V gives CDR1 WSHSY, CDR2 SAAADI. The CDR3 loop spans 16 amino acids. TCRdb's table, derived via immunoSEQ multiplex PCR, lists solely in-frame clones and lacks some. This table holds 130,000 to 150,000 clones, 85% to 90% found once. The receptor comes from a woman in her twenties or thirties in good health and CMV-seropositive. Sequencing was carried out using PBMCs. The chain joins TRBV10-2 to TRBJ2-7; D is undetermined. The CDR3 DNA follows: TGCGCCAGCAGTGAGTCTACGATGAGGCTCTCCTACGAGCAGTACTTC. As protein: CASSESTMRLSYEQYF.